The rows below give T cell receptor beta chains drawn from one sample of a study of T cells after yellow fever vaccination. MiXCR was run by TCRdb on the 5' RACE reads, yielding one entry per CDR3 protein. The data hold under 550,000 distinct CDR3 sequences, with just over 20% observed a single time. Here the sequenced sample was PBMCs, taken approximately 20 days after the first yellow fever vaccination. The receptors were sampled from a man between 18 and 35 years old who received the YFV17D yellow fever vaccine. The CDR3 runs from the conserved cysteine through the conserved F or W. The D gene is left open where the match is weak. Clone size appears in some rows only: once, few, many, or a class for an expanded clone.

cdr3_aa: CASSPGQMYQETQYF
cdr3_nt: TGCGCCAGCAGCCCTGGACAGATGTACCAAGAGACCCAGTACTTC
v_call: TRBV5-1
clone_size: .
j_call: TRBJ2-5
d_call: .

cdr3_aa: CASSSGQANTDTQYF
cdr3_nt: TGTGCCAGCAGTTCCGGACAGGCGAACACAGATACGCAGTATTTT
v_call: TRBV6-5
clone_size: .
j_call: TRBJ2-3
d_call: TRBD1

cdr3_aa: CASSFQGARTEAFF
cdr3_nt: TGTGCCAGCAGTTTTCAGGGGGCGAGGACTGAAGCTTTCTTT
v_call: TRBV28
clone_size: many
j_call: TRBJ1-1
d_call: TRBD1

cdr3_aa: CASSQSPGGSNQPQHF
cdr3_nt: TGCGCCAGCAGTCAATCGCCGGGCGGGAGCAATCAGCCCCAGCATTTT
v_call: TRBV23-1
clone_size: few
j_call: TRBJ1-5
d_call: .

cdr3_aa: CASSLGEPYQETQYF
cdr3_nt: TGCGCCAGCAGCCTGGGGGAGCCGTACCAAGAGACCCAGTACTTC
v_call: TRBV5-1
clone_size: many
j_call: TRBJ2-5
d_call: .

cdr3_aa: CASSMQGRVMNEQFF
cdr3_nt: TGTGCCAGTAGTATGCAGGGGAGGGTTATGAATGAGCAGTTCTTC
v_call: TRBV19
clone_size: .
j_call: TRBJ2-1
d_call: .

cdr3_aa: CASRIRDSGYTF
cdr3_nt: TGCGCCTCACGAATCCGGGACAGTGGCTACACCTTC
v_call: TRBV5-1
clone_size: .
j_call: TRBJ1-2
d_call: TRBD1

cdr3_aa: CASSFTLTGNTGELFF
cdr3_nt: TGTGCCAGCAGTTTTACCCTGACAGGGAACACCGGGGAGCTGTTTTTT
v_call: TRBV12-3/TRBV12-4
clone_size: few
j_call: TRBJ2-2
d_call: .

cdr3_aa: CASSWGTGGETQYF
cdr3_nt: TGTGCCAGCAGTTGGGGGACAGGGGGAGAGACCCAGTACTTC
v_call: TRBV12-3/TRBV12-4
clone_size: .
j_call: TRBJ2-5
d_call: TRBD1

cdr3_aa: CASSQDHRIAKNIQYF
cdr3_nt: TGCGCCAGCAGCCAAGATCACAGAATAGCCAAAAACATTCAGTACTTC
v_call: TRBV4-3
clone_size: .
j_call: TRBJ2-4
d_call: .

cdr3_aa: CATMGLPYQETQYF
cdr3_nt: TGTGCCACCATGGGACTACCGTACCAAGAGACCCAGTACTTC
v_call: TRBV28
clone_size: .
j_call: TRBJ2-5
d_call: TRBD2

cdr3_aa: CASSQYSGFDTEAFF
cdr3_nt: TGCGCCAGCAGCCAGTATTCAGGGTTTGACACTGAAGCTTTCTTT
v_call: TRBV4-1
clone_size: .
j_call: TRBJ1-1
d_call: .

cdr3_aa: CAWADRANEQYF
cdr3_nt: TGTGCCTGGGCTGACAGGGCCAACGAGCAGTACTTC
v_call: TRBV30
clone_size: .
j_call: TRBJ2-7
d_call: TRBD1

cdr3_aa: CAYARADEKLFF
cdr3_nt: TGTGCCTACGCGAGGGCCGATGAAAAACTGTTTTTT
v_call: TRBV7-9
clone_size: few
j_call: TRBJ1-4
d_call: .

cdr3_aa: CASSDAGPRRGTGELFF
cdr3_nt: TGTGCCAGCAGTGACGCAGGGCCCAGGAGGGGCACCGGGGAGCTGTTTTTT
v_call: TRBV2
clone_size: .
j_call: TRBJ2-2
d_call: .

cdr3_aa: CASSGTGTTEEKLFF
cdr3_nt: TGTGCCAGCAGCGGAACCGGGACAACTGAGGAAAAACTGTTTTTT
v_call: TRBV9
clone_size: .
j_call: TRBJ1-4
d_call: .

cdr3_aa: CASSSELAGGPTDTGELFF
cdr3_nt: TGTGCCAGCAGCTCGGAACTAGCGGGGGGGCCGACGGACACCGGGGAGCTGTTTTTT
v_call: TRBV11-1
clone_size: .
j_call: TRBJ2-2
d_call: TRBD2

cdr3_aa: CASSSTGVGEPEAFF
cdr3_nt: TGCGCCAGCAGCTCCACGGGGGTTGGGGAGCCTGAAGCTTTCTTT
v_call: TRBV5-1
clone_size: .
j_call: TRBJ1-1
d_call: .

cdr3_aa: CSARVAGGPPSYEQYF
cdr3_nt: TGCAGTGCTAGGGTGGCGGGGGGACCTCCTTCCTACGAGCAGTACTTC
v_call: TRBV20-1
clone_size: .
j_call: TRBJ2-7
d_call: TRBD2

cdr3_aa: CAISEASGGYKETQYF
cdr3_nt: TGTGCCATCAGTGAGGCTAGCGGGGGATACAAAGAGACCCAGTACTTC
v_call: TRBV10-3
clone_size: .
j_call: TRBJ2-5
d_call: TRBD2

cdr3_aa: CASSIEVGYFSGELFF
cdr3_nt: TGTGCCAGTAGTATAGAGGTCGGATATTTCTCCGGGGAGCTGTTTTTT
v_call: TRBV19
clone_size: few
j_call: TRBJ2-2
d_call: .

cdr3_aa: CASSGTGGEFYEQYF
cdr3_nt: TGTGCCAGCAGTGGGACAGGAGGGGAATTCTACGAGCAGTACTTC
v_call: TRBV12-3/TRBV12-4
clone_size: .
j_call: TRBJ2-7
d_call: TRBD1

cdr3_aa: CSARDVAGETQYF
cdr3_nt: TGCAGTGCTAGAGATGTAGCGGGGGAGACCCAGTACTTC
v_call: TRBV20-1
clone_size: few
j_call: TRBJ2-5
d_call: TRBD2

cdr3_aa: CASSQPSQSTNTGELFF
cdr3_nt: TGTGCCAGCAGCCAACCGAGCCAGTCAACCAACACCGGGGAGCTGTTTTTT
v_call: TRBV14
clone_size: .
j_call: TRBJ2-2
d_call: .

cdr3_aa: CSARGQGVGYEQYF
cdr3_nt: TGCAGTGCTAGGGGACAGGGAGTAGGCTACGAGCAGTACTTC
v_call: TRBV20-1
clone_size: few
j_call: TRBJ2-7
d_call: TRBD1

cdr3_aa: CASSHGRAQGYSETQYF
cdr3_nt: TGCGCCAGCAGTCATGGTCGAGCGCAGGGCTATTCGGAGACCCAGTACTTC
v_call: TRBV23-1
clone_size: .
j_call: TRBJ2-5
d_call: .

cdr3_aa: CASSYGRGTAFF
cdr3_nt: TGTGCCAGCAGTTACGGTAGGGGGACGGCTTTCTTT
v_call: TRBV6-2/TRBV6-3
clone_size: .
j_call: TRBJ1-1
d_call: .

cdr3_aa: CASSQDQTNSPLHF
cdr3_nt: TGTGCCAGCAGCCAAGATCAGACTAATTCACCCCTCCACTTT
v_call: TRBV3-1
clone_size: .
j_call: TRBJ1-6
d_call: .

cdr3_aa: CATSGGNTEAFF
cdr3_nt: TGTGCCACCAGCGGGGGCAACACTGAAGCTTTCTTT
v_call: TRBV15
clone_size: few
j_call: TRBJ1-1
d_call: .

cdr3_aa: CASSDLAGADETQYF
cdr3_nt: TGTGCCAGCAGCGACCTAGCGGGGGCGGATGAGACCCAGTACTTC
v_call: TRBV2
clone_size: .
j_call: TRBJ2-5
d_call: TRBD2

cdr3_aa: CASSYSIGTEAFF
cdr3_nt: TGTGCCAGCAGTTACTCGATTGGTACTGAAGCTTTCTTT
v_call: TRBV6-5
clone_size: few
j_call: TRBJ1-1
d_call: .

cdr3_aa: CASSKGLAEDTQYF
cdr3_nt: TGTGCCAGTAGTAAGGGACTAGCCGAGGATACGCAGTATTTT
v_call: TRBV19
clone_size: few
j_call: TRBJ2-3
d_call: TRBD2

cdr3_aa: CASSPVGGTTDTQYF
cdr3_nt: TGTGCCAGCTCACCCGTAGGGGGGACCACAGATACGCAGTATTTT
v_call: TRBV18
clone_size: few
j_call: TRBJ2-3
d_call: .

cdr3_aa: CASSLPPTANTEAFF
cdr3_nt: TGTGCCAGCAGCCTACCCCCGACAGCGAACACTGAAGCTTTCTTT
v_call: TRBV7-6
clone_size: medium-sized
j_call: TRBJ1-1
d_call: .

cdr3_aa: CASSPKTGPNTEAFF
cdr3_nt: TGCGCCAGCAGCCCTAAGACAGGGCCAAACACTGAAGCTTTCTTT
v_call: TRBV4-3
clone_size: .
j_call: TRBJ1-1
d_call: TRBD1

cdr3_aa: CASSVGLAGAYNEQFF
cdr3_nt: TGTGCCAGCAGCGTAGGACTAGCGGGGGCCTACAATGAGCAGTTCTTC
v_call: TRBV9
clone_size: few
j_call: TRBJ2-1
d_call: TRBD2

cdr3_aa: CASSSKTAETEAFF
cdr3_nt: TGCGCCAGCAGCTCAAAGACAGCGGAGACTGAAGCTTTCTTT
v_call: TRBV5-1
clone_size: .
j_call: TRBJ1-1
d_call: .

cdr3_aa: CASSFLPGQGTGANVLTF
cdr3_nt: TGCGCCAGCAGCTTTCTCCCCGGACAGGGGACTGGGGCCAACGTCCTGACTTTC
v_call: TRBV5-1
clone_size: .
j_call: TRBJ2-6
d_call: TRBD1

cdr3_aa: CASSLDGLATGELFF
cdr3_nt: TGCGCCAGCAGCTTGGATGGACTAGCAACCGGGGAGCTGTTTTTT
v_call: TRBV5-1
clone_size: few
j_call: TRBJ2-2
d_call: TRBD2

cdr3_aa: CASAGTGYEKLFF
cdr3_nt: TGTGCCAGTGCCGGGACAGGATACGAAAAACTGTTTTTT
v_call: TRBV19
clone_size: .
j_call: TRBJ1-4
d_call: TRBD1

cdr3_aa: CASSWGQGVTKNIQYF
cdr3_nt: TGTGCCAGCAGCTGGGGACAGGGGGTCACCAAAAACATTCAGTACTTC
v_call: TRBV7-9
clone_size: few
j_call: TRBJ2-4
d_call: TRBD1

cdr3_aa: CASSRANAYNEQFF
cdr3_nt: TGTGCCAGCAGCAGGGCCAACGCCTACAATGAGCAGTTCTTC
v_call: TRBV7-2
clone_size: .
j_call: TRBJ2-1
d_call: .

cdr3_aa: CASSPQGDGYTF
cdr3_nt: TGTGCCAGCAGCCCTCAGGGGGACGGCTACACCTTC
v_call: TRBV11-2
clone_size: few
j_call: TRBJ1-2
d_call: TRBD1

cdr3_aa: CASSVGLIGGEGEQYF
cdr3_nt: TGTGCCAGCAGCGTAGGGTTGATAGGGGGCGAAGGTGAGCAGTACTTC
v_call: TRBV9
clone_size: .
j_call: TRBJ2-7
d_call: TRBD1

cdr3_aa: CASSQGDRGLEGSPLHF
cdr3_nt: TGCGCCAGCAGCCAAGGGGACAGGGGGCTGGAAGGTTCACCCCTCCACTTT
v_call: TRBV4-3
clone_size: few
j_call: TRBJ1-6
d_call: TRBD1

cdr3_aa: CASGLVAETQYF
cdr3_nt: TGTGCTAGTGGTTTGGTAGCGGAGACCCAGTACTTC
v_call: TRBV12-5
clone_size: .
j_call: TRBJ2-5
d_call: .